The source of this T cell receptor beta chain is a study of cytomegalovirus exposure and HLA in healthy donors. The overall study: T cells numbering 150 million to 200 million yielded around 120 million unique TCR beta sequences in an earlier analysis. Study-level points and caveats: CMV serostatus alone was available as immune exposure information.

In this sample, this clone turned up a few times. What it binds is not known. Donors counted as nominally healthy when sampled, yet unrecorded immune exposures were likely. The V end was cut by 7 bases, the J end by 3 bases, with 18 bases between. The CDR3 has 15 residues. Germline CDR1 and CDR2: PRHDT and FYEKMQ (reference sequence). 13 Jbeta primers and 60 Vbeta primers were used for the PCR. Sequencing used immunoSEQ multiplex PCR; TCRdb keeps in-frame clones, though not all of them. Found here are some 180,000 clones, 70% to 75% of them singletons; the top ten hold about 2.7%. The J gene is TRBJ2-5, the V gene TRBV13; possible D gene TRBD2, 5 bases. This sequence was found in a male donor in good health and CMV-seronegative. Sequencing was carried out using PBMCs. The CDR3, as DNA: TGTGCCAGCACCGACCGAAGCACAGCGGAAGAGACCCAGTACTTC. This encodes CASTDRSTAEETQYF.